This TCR beta chain was obtained from a study of T cells in Graves' hyperthyroidism and ophthalmopathy. Notes on the study in general: Researchers report that a 13 V-J model separated ophthalmopathy from stable hyperthyroidism.

Criteria for exclusion of patients were uncontrolled infection, other autoimmune disease, pregnancy or lactation. The CDR3 spans 16 residues. Trimming cost V 3 bases and J 2 bases, with 16 bases left between them. CDR1 is PRHDT and CDR2 is FYEKMQ in the germline V gene (reference sequence). This clonotype was seen many times. The antigen is undetermined. Amplification targeted TCR beta CDR3 regions from RNA transcripts. HTBI primers drove first-round RT-PCR of the TCR CDR3. MiXCR, applied by TCRdb to the multiplex PCR reads, yields one record per CDR3 protein. The sample lists around 390,000 distinct CDR3 sequences, roughly 14% occurring once.

The gene calls are TRBV13 and TRBJ1-1; D might be TRBD1 (5 bases). Sequencing was carried out using blood. The TCR comes from a woman aged 30 to 39 with Graves' ophthalmopathy. The CDR3 protein is CASSLGLWQGNTEAFF. The CDR3, as DNA: TGTGCCAGCAGCTTGGGGTTGTGGCAGGGAAACACTGAAGCTTTCTTT.